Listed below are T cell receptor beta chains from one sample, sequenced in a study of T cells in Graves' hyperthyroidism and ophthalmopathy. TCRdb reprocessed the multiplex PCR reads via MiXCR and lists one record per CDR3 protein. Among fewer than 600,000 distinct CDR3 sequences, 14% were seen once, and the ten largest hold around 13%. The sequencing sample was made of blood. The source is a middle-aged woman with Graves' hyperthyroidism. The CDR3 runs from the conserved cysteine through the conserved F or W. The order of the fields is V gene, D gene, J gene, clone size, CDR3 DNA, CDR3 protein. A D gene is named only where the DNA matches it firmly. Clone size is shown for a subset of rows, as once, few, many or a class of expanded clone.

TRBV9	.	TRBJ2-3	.	TGTGCCAGCAGCGCATTCCGCACAGATACGCAGTATTTT	CASSAFRTDTQYF
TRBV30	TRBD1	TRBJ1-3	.	TGTGCCTGGAGTGCCCTTGGGGACAGTGACTCTGGAAACACCATATATTTT	CAWSALGDSDSGNTIYF
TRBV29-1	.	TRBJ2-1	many	TGCAGCGTCCACGTAGCGGACCGCTCCTACAATGAGCAGTTCTTC	CSVHVADRSYNEQFF
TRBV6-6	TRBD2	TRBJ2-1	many	TGTGCCAGCAGTTACTCGAGAACCGGGACTAGGGGCTATGAGCAGTTCTTC	CASSYSRTGTRGYEQFF
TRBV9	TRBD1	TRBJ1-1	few	TGTGCCAGCAGCGTAGCTTACCCGGGACAGGGAGAAACTGAAGCTTTCTTT	CASSVAYPGQGETEAFF
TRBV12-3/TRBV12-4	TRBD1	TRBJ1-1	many	TGTGCCAGCAGTTTCGGCTCCGGGACAGGGAAAGCTTTCTTT	CASSFGSGTGKAFF
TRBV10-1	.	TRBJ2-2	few	TGCGCCACCAAGGACCCGAACACCGGGGAGCTGTTTTTT	CATKDPNTGELFF
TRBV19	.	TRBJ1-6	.	TGTGCCAGTAGTATAGCCCCAGGCGCTGCTTCACCCCTCCACTTT	CASSIAPGAASPLHF
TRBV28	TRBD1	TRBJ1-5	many	TGTGCCAGCAGGGCCCGGACAGGGAAGCATCAGCCCCAGCATTTT	CASRARTGKHQPQHF
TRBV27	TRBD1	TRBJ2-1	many	TGTGCCAGCAGTCGACAGGGCAGCTACAATGAGCAGTTCTTC	CASSRQGSYNEQFF
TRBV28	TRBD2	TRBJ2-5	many	TGTGCCAGCAGTTTCCCGGGAGGGGAGACCCAGTACTTC	CASSFPGGETQYF
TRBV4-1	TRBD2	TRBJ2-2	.	TGCGCCAGCAGCCAAGAACTAGCGGGAGGAGGGTTTGCCGGGGAGCTGTCTTTT	CASSQELAGGGFAGELSF
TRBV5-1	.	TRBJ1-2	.	TGCGCCAGCAGCTATGGAGGCCATGGTTCCGAGGTGGATGGCTACACCTTC	CASSYGGHGSEVDGYTF
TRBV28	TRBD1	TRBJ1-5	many	TGTGCCAGCGAATGGACAGGGGATCAGCCCCAGCATTTT	CASEWTGDQPQHF
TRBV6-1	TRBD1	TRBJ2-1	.	TGTGCCAGCAGTCATACCGGGACAGGGGATAATGAGCAGTTCTTC	CASSHTGTGDNEQFF
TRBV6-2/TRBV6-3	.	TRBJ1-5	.	TGTGCCAGCAGCGCAATCACAGGGAGCAATCAGCCCCAGCATTTT	CASSAITGSNQPQHF
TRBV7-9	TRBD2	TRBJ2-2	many	TGTGCCAGCAGCTTGACTAGCGGGAGGTTGGCCGGGGAGCTGTTTTTT	CASSLTSGRLAGELFF
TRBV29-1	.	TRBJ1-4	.	TGCAGCGTTGAAACTGGGGGAGCGGGTGAAAAACTGTTTTTT	CSVETGGAGEKLFF
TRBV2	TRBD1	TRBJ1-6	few	TGTGCCAGCAGTGTGGAGCAGGGGGTTTCACCCCTCCACTTT	CASSVEQGVSPLHF
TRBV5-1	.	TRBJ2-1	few	TGCGCCAGCAGCTTGGGGCTAGGGATAGTGGGTGAGCAGTTCTTC	CASSLGLGIVGEQFF
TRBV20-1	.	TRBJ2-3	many	TGCAGTGCTAGTTATCGGGTAGCGGACACAGATACGCAGTATTTT	CSASYRVADTDTQYF
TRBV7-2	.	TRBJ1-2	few	TGTGCCAGCAGCTTAGTGGGAGGAATCTATGGCTACACCTTC	CASSLVGGIYGYTF
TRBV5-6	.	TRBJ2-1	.	TGTGCCAGCAGCGTCTACTACAATGAGCAGTTCTTC	CASSVYYNEQFF
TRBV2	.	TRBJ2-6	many	TGTGCCAGCAGTGATGGGTCCGACTCTGGGGCCAACGTCCTGACTTTC	CASSDGSDSGANVLTF
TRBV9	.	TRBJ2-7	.	TGTGCCAGCAGTCTACGAGAAAGGTCCTACGAGCAGTACTTC	CASSLRERSYEQYF
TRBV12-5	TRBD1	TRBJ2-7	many	TGTGCTAGTGGTTTGGCAGGGGGCGAGCAGTACTTC	CASGLAGGEQYF